The rows below give T cell receptor beta chains drawn from one sample of a study of CD8 T cells in Susac syndrome. TCRdb passed the immunoSEQ multiplex PCR reads through MiXCR, listing each CDR3 protein once. The sample has roughly 110,000 distinct CDR3 sequences, just under 95% seen once. The source material was CD8+ T cells from PBMCs. The source of these receptors is a human donor in good health. Each CDR3 is given with its conserved first and last residue. The D gene is left open where the match is weak. Clone size is shown for a subset of rows, as once, few, many or a class of expanded clone.

-,-,TRBJ1-1,TRBV10-3,CAISEFSGESTEAFF,TGTGCCATCAGTGAGTTCTCGGGAGAATCCACTGAAGCTTTCTTT
-,-,TRBJ2-2,TRBV19,CASTDRNTGELFF,TGTGCCAGTACCGACAGGAACACCGGGGAGCTGTTTTTT
-,-,TRBJ1-1,TRBV20-1,CSARLPNSLTEAFF,TGCAGTGCTAGACTCCCTAACAGCCTCACTGAAGCTTTCTTT
-,TRBD1,TRBJ1-4,TRBV9,CASSDGTASTNEKLFF,TGTGCCAGCAGCGATGGGACAGCCTCAACTAATGAAAAACTGTTTTTT
once,-,TRBJ2-1,TRBV28,CASSLYETSSYNEQFF,TGTGCCAGCAGTTTATATGAGACTAGCTCCTACAATGAGCAGTTCTTC
-,TRBD1,TRBJ1-1,TRBV6-6,CASSYQDRGSLEAFF,TGTGCCAGCAGTTACCAGGACAGGGGAAGTCTTGAAGCTTTCTTT
-,TRBD1,TRBJ2-3,TRBV11-2,CASNPGTGTDTQYF,TGTGCCAGTAACCCCGGGACAGGCACAGATACGCAGTATTTT
-,-,TRBJ2-6,TRBV6-2/TRBV6-3,CASSRLRRGTGAPGANVLTF,TGTGCCAGCAGCCGTCTACGAAGGGGGACTGGAGCTCCTGGGGCCAACGTCCTGACTTTC
-,TRBD2,TRBJ2-1,TRBV3-1,CASSPTSGRANEQFF,TGTGCCAGCAGCCCGACTAGCGGGAGAGCCAATGAGCAGTTCTTC
-,TRBD2,TRBJ2-1,TRBV19,CASVSGGSYNEQFF,TGTGCCAGCGTTAGCGGGGGCTCCTACAATGAGCAGTTCTTC
-,-,TRBJ2-7,TRBV7-9,CASSVGVTYEQYF,TGTGCCAGCAGCGTCGGAGTGACCTACGAGCAGTACTTC
-,TRBD1,TRBJ2-2,TRBV18,CASSQLPGQDTGELFF,TGTGCCAGCTCACAACTTCCGGGACAGGACACCGGGGAGCTGTTTTTT